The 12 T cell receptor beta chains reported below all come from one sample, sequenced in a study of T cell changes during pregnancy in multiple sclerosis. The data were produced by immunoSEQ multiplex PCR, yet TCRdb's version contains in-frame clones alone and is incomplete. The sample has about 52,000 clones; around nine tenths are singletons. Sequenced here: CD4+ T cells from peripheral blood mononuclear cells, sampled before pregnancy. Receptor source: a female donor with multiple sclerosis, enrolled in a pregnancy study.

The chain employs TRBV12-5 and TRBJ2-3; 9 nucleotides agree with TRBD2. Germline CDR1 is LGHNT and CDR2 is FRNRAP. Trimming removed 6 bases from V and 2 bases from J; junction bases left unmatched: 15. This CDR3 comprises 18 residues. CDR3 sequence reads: CASGGRSGLAGSTDTQYF. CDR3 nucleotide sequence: TGTGCTAGTGGGGGGCGGTCGGGGCTAGCGGGGTCCACAGATACGCAGTATTTT.

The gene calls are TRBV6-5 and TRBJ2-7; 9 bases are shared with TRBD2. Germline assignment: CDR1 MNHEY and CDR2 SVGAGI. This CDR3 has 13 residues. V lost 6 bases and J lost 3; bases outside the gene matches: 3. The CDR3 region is CASRGLAFYEQYF. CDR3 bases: TGTGCCAGCAGGGGACTAGCTTTCTACGAGCAGTACTTC.

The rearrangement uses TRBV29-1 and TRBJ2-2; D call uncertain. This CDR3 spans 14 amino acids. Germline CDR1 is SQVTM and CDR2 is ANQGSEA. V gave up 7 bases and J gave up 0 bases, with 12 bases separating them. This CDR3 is CSAGSASNTGELFF. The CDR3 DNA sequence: TGCAGCGCCGGGTCAGCGTCGAACACCGGGGAGCTGTTTTTT.

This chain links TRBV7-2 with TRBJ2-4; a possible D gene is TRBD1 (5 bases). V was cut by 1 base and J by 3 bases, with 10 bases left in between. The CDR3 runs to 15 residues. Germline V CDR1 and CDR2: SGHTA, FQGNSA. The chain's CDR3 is CASSLDGQGKNIQYF. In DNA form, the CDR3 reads TGTGCCAGCAGCTTAGACGGTCAGGGCAAAAACATTCAGTACTTC. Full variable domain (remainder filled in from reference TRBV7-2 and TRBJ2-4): GAGVSQSPSNKVTEKGKDVELRCDPISGHTALYWYRQSLGQGLEFLIYFQGNSAPDKSGLPSDRFSAERTGGSVSTLTIQRTQQEDSAVYLCASSLDGQGKNIQYFGAGTRLSVL.

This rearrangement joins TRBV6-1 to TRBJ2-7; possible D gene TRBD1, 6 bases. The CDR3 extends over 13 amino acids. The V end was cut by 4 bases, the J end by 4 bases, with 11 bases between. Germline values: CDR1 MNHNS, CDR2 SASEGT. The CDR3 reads CASSARTVYEQYF. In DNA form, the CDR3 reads TGTGCCAGCAGTGCCAGGACAGTTTACGAGCAGTACTTC.

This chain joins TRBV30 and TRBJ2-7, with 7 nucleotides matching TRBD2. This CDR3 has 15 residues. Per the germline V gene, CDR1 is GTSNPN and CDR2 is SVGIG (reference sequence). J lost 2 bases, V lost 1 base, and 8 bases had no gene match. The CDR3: CAWSAPTGLAYEQYF. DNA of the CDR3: TGTGCCTGGAGTGCCCCTACCGGACTAGCCTACGAGCAGTACTTC.

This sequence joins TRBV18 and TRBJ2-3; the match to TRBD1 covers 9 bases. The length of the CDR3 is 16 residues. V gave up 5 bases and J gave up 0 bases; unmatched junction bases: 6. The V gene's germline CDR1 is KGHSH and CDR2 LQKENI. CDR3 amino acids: CASSSRGQGSTDTQYF. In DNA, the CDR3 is TGTGCCAGCTCATCACGGGGACAGGGTAGCACAGATACGCAGTATTTT.

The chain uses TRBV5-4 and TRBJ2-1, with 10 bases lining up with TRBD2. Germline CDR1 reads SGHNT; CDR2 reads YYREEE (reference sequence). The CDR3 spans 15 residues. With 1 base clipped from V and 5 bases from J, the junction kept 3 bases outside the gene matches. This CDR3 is CASSLKREGNNEQFF. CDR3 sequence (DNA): TGTGCCAGCAGCTTGAAGCGGGAGGGTAACAATGAGCAGTTCTTC.

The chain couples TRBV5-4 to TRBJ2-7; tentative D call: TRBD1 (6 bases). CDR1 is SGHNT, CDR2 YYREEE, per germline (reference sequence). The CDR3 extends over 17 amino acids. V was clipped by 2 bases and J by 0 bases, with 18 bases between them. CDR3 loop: CASSFETGPRSSYEQYF. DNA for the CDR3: TGTGCCAGCAGCTTCGAAACAGGGCCGAGGAGCTCCTACGAGCAGTACTTC.

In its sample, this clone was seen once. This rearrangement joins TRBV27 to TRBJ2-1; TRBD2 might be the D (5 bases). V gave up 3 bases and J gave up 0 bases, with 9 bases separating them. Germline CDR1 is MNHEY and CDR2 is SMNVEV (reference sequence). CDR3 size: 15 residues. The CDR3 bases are TGTGCCAGCAGTTTTGAGGGATACTCCTACAATGAGCAGTTCTTC. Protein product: CASSFEGYSYNEQFF.

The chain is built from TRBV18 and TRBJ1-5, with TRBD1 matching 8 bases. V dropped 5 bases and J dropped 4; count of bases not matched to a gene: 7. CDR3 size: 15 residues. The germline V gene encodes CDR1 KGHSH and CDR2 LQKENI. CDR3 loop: CASSSQGAGNQPQHF. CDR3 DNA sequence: TGTGCCAGCTCATCGCAGGGGGCTGGGAATCAGCCCCAGCATTTT.

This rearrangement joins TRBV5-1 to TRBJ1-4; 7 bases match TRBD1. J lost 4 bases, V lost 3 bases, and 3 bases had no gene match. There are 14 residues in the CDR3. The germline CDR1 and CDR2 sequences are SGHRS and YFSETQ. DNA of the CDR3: TGCGCCAGCAGCTGGGGGACAGATAATGAAAAACTGTTTTTT. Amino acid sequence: CASSWGTDNEKLFF.